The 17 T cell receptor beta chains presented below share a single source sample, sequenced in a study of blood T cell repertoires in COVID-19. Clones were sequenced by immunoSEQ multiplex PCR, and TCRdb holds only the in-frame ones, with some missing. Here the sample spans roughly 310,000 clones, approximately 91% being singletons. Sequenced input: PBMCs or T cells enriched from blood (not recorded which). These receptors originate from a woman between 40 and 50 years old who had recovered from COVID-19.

This CDR3 is CASGSGVGQYF. In nucleotides, the CDR3 is TGTGCCAGCGGCTCGGGGGTGGGGCAGTACTTC. This chain joins TRBV6-5 and TRBJ2-7; a possible D gene is TRBD2 (6 bases). Trimming left V 8 bases short and J 9 bases short, with 14 bases between. CDR1 MNHEY and CDR2 SVGAGI come from the germline V gene. This CDR3 is 11 amino acids long.

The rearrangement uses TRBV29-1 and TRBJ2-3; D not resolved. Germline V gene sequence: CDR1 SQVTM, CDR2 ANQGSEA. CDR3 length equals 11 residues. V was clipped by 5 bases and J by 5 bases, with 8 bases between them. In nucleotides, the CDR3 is TGCAGCGTTTCTTACTTAGATACGCAGTATTTT. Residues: CSVSYLDTQYF.

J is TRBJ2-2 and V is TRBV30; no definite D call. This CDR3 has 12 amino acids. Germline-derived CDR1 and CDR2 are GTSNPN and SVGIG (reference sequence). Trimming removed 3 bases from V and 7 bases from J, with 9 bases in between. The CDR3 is CAWSAPIGELFF. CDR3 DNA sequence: TGTGCCTGGAGCGCCCCTATCGGGGAGCTGTTTTTT.

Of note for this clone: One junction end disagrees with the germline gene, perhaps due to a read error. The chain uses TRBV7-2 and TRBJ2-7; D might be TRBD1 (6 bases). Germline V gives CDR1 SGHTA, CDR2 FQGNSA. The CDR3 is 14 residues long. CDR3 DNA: TGTGCCAGCAGGTTAGGACAGTACTCCTACGAGCAGTACTTC. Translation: CASRLGQYSYEQYF.

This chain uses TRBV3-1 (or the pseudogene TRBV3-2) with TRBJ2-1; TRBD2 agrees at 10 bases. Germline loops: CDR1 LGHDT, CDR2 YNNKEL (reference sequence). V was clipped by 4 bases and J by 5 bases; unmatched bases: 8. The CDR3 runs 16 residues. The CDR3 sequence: CASSRPLAGDNNEQFF. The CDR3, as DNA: TGTGCCAGCAGCCGACCGCTAGCGGGGGACAACAATGAGCAGTTCTTC.

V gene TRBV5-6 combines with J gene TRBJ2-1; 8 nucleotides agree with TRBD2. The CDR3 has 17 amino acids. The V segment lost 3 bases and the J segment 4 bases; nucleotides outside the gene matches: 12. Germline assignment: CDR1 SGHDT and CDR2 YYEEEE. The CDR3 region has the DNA TGTGCCAGCAGCTACCTCGGCCTAGCGGGCGCGTACAATGAGCAGTTCTTC. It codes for CASSYLGLAGAYNEQFF.

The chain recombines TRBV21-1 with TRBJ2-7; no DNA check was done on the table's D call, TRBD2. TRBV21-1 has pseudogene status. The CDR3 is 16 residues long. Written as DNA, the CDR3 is TGTGCCAGCAGCAACCTCTGGAGCAAGAGCTCCTACGAGCAGTACTTC. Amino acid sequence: CASSNLWSKSSYEQYF.

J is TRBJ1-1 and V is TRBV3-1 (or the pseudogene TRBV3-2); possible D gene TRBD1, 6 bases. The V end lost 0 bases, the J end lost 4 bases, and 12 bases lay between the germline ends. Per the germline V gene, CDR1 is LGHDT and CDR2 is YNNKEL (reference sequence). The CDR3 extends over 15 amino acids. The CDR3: CASSQERSRGTEAFF. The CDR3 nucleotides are TGTGCCAGCAGCCAAGAAAGGTCCAGGGGCACTGAAGCTTTCTTT.

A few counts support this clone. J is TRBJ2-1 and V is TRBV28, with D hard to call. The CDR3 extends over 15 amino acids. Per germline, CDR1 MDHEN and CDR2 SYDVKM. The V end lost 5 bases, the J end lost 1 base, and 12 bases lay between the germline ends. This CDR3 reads CASSPPQVSYNEQFF. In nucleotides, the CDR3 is TGTGCCAGCAGTCCTCCCCAGGTTTCCTACAATGAGCAGTTCTTC.

The CDR3 spells CASSQDLGPGEQYF. The CDR3 DNA reads as TGCGCCAGCAGCCAAGACCTAGGTCCTGGCGAGCAGTACTTC. This chain joins TRBV4-3 and TRBJ2-7; D call uncertain. CDR1 is LGHNA, CDR2 YSLEER, per germline. The V end was cut by 0 bases, the J end by 6 bases, with 12 bases between. This CDR3 contains 14 residues.

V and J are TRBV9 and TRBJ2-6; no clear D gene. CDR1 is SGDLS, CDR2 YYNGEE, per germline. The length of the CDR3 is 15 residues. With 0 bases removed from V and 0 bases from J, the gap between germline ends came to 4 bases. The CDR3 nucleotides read TGTGCCAGCAGCGTAGATCACTCTGGGGCCAACGTCCTGACTTTC. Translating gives CASSVDHSGANVLTF.

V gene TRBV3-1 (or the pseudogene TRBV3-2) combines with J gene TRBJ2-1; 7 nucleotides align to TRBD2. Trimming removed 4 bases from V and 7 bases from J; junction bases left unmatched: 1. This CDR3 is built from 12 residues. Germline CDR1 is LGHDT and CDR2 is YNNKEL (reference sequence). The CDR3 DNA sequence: TGTGCCAGCAGCCCCGGGGGGAATGAGCAGTTCTTC. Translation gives CASSPGGNEQFF.

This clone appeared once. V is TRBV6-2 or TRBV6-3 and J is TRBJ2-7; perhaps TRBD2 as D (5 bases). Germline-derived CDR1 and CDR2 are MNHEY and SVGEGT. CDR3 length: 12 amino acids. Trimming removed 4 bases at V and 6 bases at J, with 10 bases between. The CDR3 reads CASSSRGPEQYF. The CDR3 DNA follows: TGTGCCAGCAGTTCCCGGGGTCCCGAGCAGTACTTC.

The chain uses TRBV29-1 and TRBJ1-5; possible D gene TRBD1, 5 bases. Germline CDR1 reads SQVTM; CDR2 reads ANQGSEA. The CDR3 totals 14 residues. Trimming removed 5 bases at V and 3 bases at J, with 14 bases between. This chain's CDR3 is CSVSQQGINQPQHF. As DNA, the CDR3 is TGCAGCGTTTCCCAGCAGGGAATCAATCAGCCCCAGCATTTT.

CDR3 nucleotide sequence: TGTGCCACCAGCGAGTCCTCAGGGCGGATGAGCAATCAGCCCCAGCATTTT. Amino acids: CATSESSGRMSNQPQHF. The chain links TRBV15 to TRBJ1-5; D perhaps matches TRBD1 (5 bases). Trimming removed 5 bases at V and 1 base at J, with 18 bases between. The V gene's germline CDR1 is LNHNV and CDR2 YYDKDF (reference sequence). The CDR3 runs to 17 residues.

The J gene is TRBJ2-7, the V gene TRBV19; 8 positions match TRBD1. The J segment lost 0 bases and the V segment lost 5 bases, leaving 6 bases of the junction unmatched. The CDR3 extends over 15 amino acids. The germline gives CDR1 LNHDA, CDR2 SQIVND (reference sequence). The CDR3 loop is CASSGPTGASYEQYF. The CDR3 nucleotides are TGTGCCAGTAGTGGGCCGACAGGGGCCTCCTACGAGCAGTACTTC. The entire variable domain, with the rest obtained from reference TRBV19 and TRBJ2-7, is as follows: DGGITQSPKYLFRKEGQNVTLSCEQNLNHDAMYWYRQDPGQGLRLIYYSQIVNDFQKGDIAEGYSVSREKKESFPLTVTSAQKNPTAFYLCASSGPTGASYEQYFGPGTRLTVT.

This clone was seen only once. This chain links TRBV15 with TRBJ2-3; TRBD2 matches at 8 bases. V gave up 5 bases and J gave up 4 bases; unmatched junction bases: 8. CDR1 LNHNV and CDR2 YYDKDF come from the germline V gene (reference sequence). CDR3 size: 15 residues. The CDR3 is CATSLNGAGADTQYF. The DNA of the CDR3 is TGTGCCACCAGCTTAAACGGAGCGGGAGCAGATACGCAGTATTTT.